This T cell receptor beta chain was sequenced during a study of blood T cells in healthy people across ages. The length of the CDR3 is 13 residues. Trimming took 3 bases from V and 11 from J, leaving 14 bases between them. Germline-derived CDR1 and CDR2 are LGHDT and YNNKEL (reference sequence). For the second PCR, which ran for roughly 6 to 12 cycles, a sample-barcoded 5' primer and a J-beta primer mix were used. TCRdb re-derived calls from the 5' RACE reads in MiXCR, one entry per CDR3 protein. The table has some 900,000 distinct CDR3 sequences, roughly 50% seen once. This receptor was identified in a man aged 25-45 years in good health. The V and J genes are TRBV3-1 and TRBJ2-1; D perhaps matches TRBD1 (6 bases). The specimen sequenced was blood. The CDR3 region is CASSQAQGLKQFF. The CDR3 DNA sequence: TGTGCCAGCAGCCAGGCACAGGGATTGAAGCAGTTCTTC.